Below, 14 T cell receptor beta chains from the same sample are listed, as sequenced in a study of T cell responses to AZD1222 COVID-19 vaccine. The protocol was immunoSEQ multiplex PCR, while the TCRdb copy is restricted to in-frame clones and leaves out a portion. The sample lists about 55,000 clones, around 90% occurring once. This specimen consisted of peripheral blood, obtained on day 0 of AZD1222 vaccination. These receptors were taken from an adult in good health.

The V and J genes are TRBV13 and TRBJ2-7; 11 bases fit TRBD2. This CDR3 has 16 residues. Germline loops: CDR1 PRHDT, CDR2 FYEKMQ (reference sequence). The ends lost 4 bases at V and 2 bases at J; junction bases unmatched: 7. The CDR3: CASSSETSGATYEQYF. The CDR3 coding sequence is TGTGCCAGCAGCTCCGAGACTAGCGGGGCGACCTACGAGCAGTACTTC. Looking up the rest from reference TRBV13 and TRBJ2-7 gives the full variable domain: AAGVIQSPRHLIKEKRETATLKCYPIPRHDTVYWYQQGPGQDPQFLISFYEKMQSDKGSIPDRFSAQQFSDYHSELNMSSLELGDSALYFCASSSETSGATYEQYFGPGTRLTVT.

CDR3 in amino acids: CASSQDLPTGWVEQYF. The CDR3 DNA reads TGTGCCAGCAGCCAAGATCTCCCGACAGGGTGGGTCGAGCAGTACTTC. The V gene is TRBV14, the J gene TRBJ2-7; 7 bases are a match to TRBD1. This CDR3 spans 16 amino acids. V trimming: 0 bases; J trimming: 6 bases; junction bases outside the gene matches: 11. CDR1 and CDR2 (germline): SGHDN, FVKESK.

This chain links TRBV30 with TRBJ2-3; a possible D gene is TRBD2 (5 bases). The V gene lost 7 bases and the J gene lost 1 base, with 15 bases spanning the gap. The CDR3 totals 14 residues. In germline, CDR1 is GTSNPN, CDR2 SVGIG (reference sequence). The CDR3 DNA sequence: TGTGCCTACACGGCCAATAGCGGCACAGATACGCAGTATTTT. Translated, it gives CAYTANSGTDTQYF.

This chain links TRBV5-1 with TRBJ2-1, with D possibly being TRBD2 (5 bases). Germline loops: CDR1 SGHRS, CDR2 YFSETQ. With 4 bases removed from V and 8 bases from J, the gap between germline ends came to 19 bases. This CDR3 region has 15 residues. The CDR3 DNA reads as TGCGCCAGCAGCGATCCACTAGTCTCCTTCGATGAGCAGTTCTTC. Translating gives CASSDPLVSFDEQFF.

This clone was picked up one time. The rearrangement joins TRBV11-2 to TRBJ2-7; TRBD1 aligns across 8 bases. Germline lookup yields CDR1 SGHAT and CDR2 FQNNGV. The CDR3 contains 15 residues. Unmatched junction bases numbered 5, after V lost 1 base and J lost 3 bases. The CDR3 is CASSLVAGGHYEQYF. In DNA, the CDR3 is TGTGCCAGCAGCTTAGTTGCAGGGGGCCACTACGAGCAGTACTTC.

The chain uses TRBV27 and TRBJ2-7; unclear D gene. CDR1 and CDR2 (germline): MNHEY, SMNVEV (reference sequence). The CDR3 sequence is 15 residues long. V was pared by 0 bases and J by 0 bases, with 9 bases between. The chain's CDR3 is CASSLSAVSSYEQYF. CDR3 in DNA: TGTGCCAGCAGTTTATCGGCGGTCAGCTCCTACGAGCAGTACTTC.

V gene TRBV7-9 combines with J gene TRBJ2-3; 9 bases match TRBD2. The germline CDR1 and CDR2 sequences are SEHNR and FQNEAQ (reference sequence). The CDR3 is made up of 16 amino acids. The V and J ends lost 4 bases and 2 bases, in that order; junction bases with no gene match: 7. CDR3: CASSSLTSGYTDTQYF. The CDR3 DNA follows: TGTGCCAGCAGCTCCTTGACTAGCGGCTACACAGATACGCAGTATTTT. Complete variable domain (other parts from reference TRBV7-9 and TRBJ2-3): DTGVSQNPRHKITKRGQNVTFRCDPISEHNRLYWYRQTLGQGPEFLTYFQNEAQLEKSRLLSDRFSAERPKGSFSTLEIQRTEQGDSAMYLCASSSLTSGYTDTQYFGPGTRLTVL.

The chain uses TRBV6-5 and TRBJ1-3, with a tentative D call TRBD1 (6 bases). Germline values: CDR1 MNHEY, CDR2 SVGAGI. Trimming cost V 8 bases and J 1 base, with 9 bases left between them. The CDR3 sequence is 13 residues long. DNA for the CDR3: TGTGCCAGCTCAGGGGTTTCTGGAAACACCATATATTTT. It codes for CASSGVSGNTIYF.

V is TRBV19 and J is TRBJ1-1; 9 nucleotides agree with TRBD1. The V gene's germline CDR1 is LNHDA and CDR2 SQIVND (reference sequence). V dropped 5 bases and J dropped 4; count of bases not matched to a gene: 8. This CDR3 is 15 amino acids long. The CDR3 region has the DNA TGTGCCAGTAGTCCCGCGGGACAGGGCGGCACTGAAGCTTTCTTT. Encoded protein: CASSPAGQGGTEAFF.

This clone turned up a few times. The V gene is TRBV5-3, the J gene TRBJ2-3; the match to TRBD2 covers 10 bases. TRBV5-3 is identified as an open reading frame with a role that is uncertain. The trim removed 0 bases at V and 3 bases at J, leaving 10 bases unmatched. This CDR3 is 18 amino acids long. CDR3 protein: CARSLVRTSGEGTDTQYF. Written as DNA, the CDR3 is TGTGCCAGAAGCTTGGTACGAACTAGCGGGGAAGGGACAGATACGCAGTATTTT.

The chain joins TRBV6-2 or TRBV6-3 to TRBJ1-1, with 7 bases identical to TRBD1. After removal of 5 bases from V and 5 bases from J, the junction contained 8 bases not matched to a gene. The length of the CDR3 is 14 residues. CDR1 is MNHEY and CDR2 is SVGEGT in the germline V gene. CDR3 in DNA: TGTGCCAGCAGTAACCAAGGGGGCTGGACTGAAGCTTTCTTT. It yields the protein CASSNQGGWTEAFF.

V is TRBV12-5 and J is TRBJ2-3; 10 bases line up with TRBD2. Germline CDR1 LGHNT, CDR2 FRNRAP. Germline trimming cut 2 bases from V and 6 bases from J; bases unmatched to any gene: 11. The CDR3 contains 17 residues. The CDR3 sequence: CASGLFLSGRMGDTQYF. The CDR3, as DNA: TGTGCTAGTGGTTTGTTCCTTAGCGGGAGGATGGGGGATACGCAGTATTTT.

This clone has only one observation. The chain carries TRBV12-5 and TRBJ1-4; 7 nucleotides align to TRBD1. The CDR3 is made up of 13 amino acids. V was clipped by 6 bases and J by 8 bases; unmatched bases: 6. Germline lookup yields CDR1 LGHNT and CDR2 FRNRAP. The CDR3 DNA sequence: TGTGCTAGTGGCATCGACAGGGACGAAAAACTGTTTTTT. Translation: CASGIDRDEKLFF.

V usage is TRBV5-1 and J usage is TRBJ2-1; a weak D match, TRBD1 (6 bases). This CDR3 has 14 amino acids. V lost 7 bases, J lost 11 bases, and 22 bases lay in between. Germline V gives CDR1 SGHRS, CDR2 YFSETQ. This CDR3 is CASGEMTGPTKQFF. The CDR3, as DNA: TGCGCCAGCGGGGAGATGACAGGCCCGACGAAGCAGTTCTTC.